The 25 T cell receptor beta chains below were found in one sample sequenced in a study of early T cells in non-severe SARS-CoV-2 infection. TCRdb re-analysed the 5' RACE reads in MiXCR, keeping a single row per CDR3 protein. The repertoire includes around 67,000 distinct CDR3 sequences, around 12% of them detected once, and over 1% sits in the top ten. Material for sequencing was whole blood. These TCRs come from an adult who was a healthcare worker with PCR-confirmed SARS-CoV-2 infection or an uninfected control (not recorded which).

The rearrangement links TRBV6-5 to TRBJ2-7; the match to TRBD2 covers 7 bases. This CDR3 contains 15 residues. Per the germline V gene, CDR1 is MNHEY and CDR2 is SVGAGI. Unmatched junction bases numbered 6, after V lost 4 bases and J lost 0 bases. The CDR3 protein is CASSSAGMSSYEQYF. In DNA form, the CDR3 reads TGTGCCAGCAGTTCAGCGGGAATGAGCTCCTACGAGCAGTACTTC.

In this sample, this clonotype turned up many times. The V gene is TRBV24-1, the J gene TRBJ2-5, with 7 bases aligning to TRBD1. CDR1 is KGHDR, CDR2 SFDVKD, per germline. Germline trimming cut 2 bases from V and 7 bases from J; bases unmatched to any gene: 6. This CDR3 has 14 residues. The CDR3 region is CATSDSTGDWTQYF. CDR3 DNA: TGTGCCACCAGTGATTCTACAGGGGATTGGACCCAGTACTTC.

This clonotype was observed at least ten times. V and J are TRBV27 and TRBJ1-5; maybe TRBD1 (5 bases). The CDR3 runs 14 residues. Germline CDR1 is MNHEY and CDR2 is SMNVEV (reference sequence). The V end lost 8 bases, the J end lost 0 bases, and 11 bases lay between the germline ends. For the CDR3, the DNA is TGTGCCAGCGGAGGACACTATAGCAATCAGCCCCAGCATTTT. Protein product: CASGGHYSNQPQHF.

There are many counts of this clonotype. Written as DNA, the CDR3 is TGTGCCATCACCACCACTAGCGGGACTGGCGAGCAGTACTTC. Translation gives CAITTTSGTGEQYF. V gene TRBV10-3 combines with J gene TRBJ2-7; TRBD2 agrees at 10 bases. The CDR3 totals 14 residues. From germline, CDR1 is ENHRY and CDR2 SYGVKD. Germline trimming cut 7 bases from V and 6 bases from J; bases unmatched to any gene: 9.

The V call is TRBV9, the J call TRBJ1-1; D unclear. Trimming shortened V by 2 bases and J by 1 base, and 6 bases separated the two germline ends. This CDR3 comprises 13 residues. CDR1 is SGDLS, CDR2 YYNGEE, per germline. The CDR3 nucleotides read TGTGCCAGCAGCGTTTGGCCGAACACTGAAGCTTTCTTT. Encoded protein: CASSVWPNTEAFF.

There are many counts of this clonotype. The chain combines TRBV10-2 with TRBJ1-6; D not resolved. Trimming removed 3 bases at V and 8 bases at J, with 11 bases between. Germline loops: CDR1 WSHSY, CDR2 SAAADI. There are 14 residues in the CDR3. The CDR3 sequence: CASSDGMVHSPLHF. The DNA of the CDR3 is TGCGCCAGCAGTGACGGTATGGTGCATTCACCCCTCCACTTT.

The chain uses TRBV29-1 and TRBJ2-1, with 8 bases identical to TRBD2. This CDR3 has 15 amino acids. The germline gives CDR1 SQVTM, CDR2 ANQGSEA. J lost 3 bases, V lost 4 bases, and 8 bases had no gene match. The CDR3 sequence: CSVVAREAFYNEQFF. Written as DNA, the CDR3 is TGCAGCGTTGTGGCGCGGGAGGCGTTCTACAATGAGCAGTTCTTC.

This clonotype came up many times. V is TRBV6-5 and J is TRBJ1-5; 7 bases are a match to TRBD1. Germline V lookup: CDR1 MNHEY, CDR2 SVGAGI. Germline trimming cut 6 bases from V and 0 bases from J; bases unmatched to any gene: 5. The CDR3 is 15 residues long. In nucleotides, the CDR3 is TGTGCCAGCAGCAAGACAGGGCTTAGCAATCAGCCCCAGCATTTT. Translation gives CASSKTGLSNQPQHF.

This clonotype showed up many times. This chain connects TRBV20-1 to TRBJ2-1, with 8 bases fitting TRBD2. This CDR3 is built from 14 residues. V gave up 4 bases and J gave up 4 bases; unmatched junction bases: 6. Germline values: CDR1 DFQATT, CDR2 SNEGSKA (reference sequence). The CDR3 region is CSATLGGGYNEQFF. The CDR3 bases are TGCAGTGCTACCCTAGGCGGGGGGTACAATGAGCAGTTCTTC.

This clonotype showed up many times. The V and J genes are TRBV6-6 and TRBJ2-3; 13 bases line up with TRBD2. The germline V gene has CDR1 MNHNY and CDR2 SVGAGI (reference sequence). The J segment lost 0 bases and the V segment lost 5 bases, leaving 5 bases of the junction unmatched. The CDR3 totals 17 residues. The CDR3 sequence is CASSHGTSGASTDTQYF. The CDR3 region has the DNA TGTGCCAGCAGTCACGGGACTAGCGGGGCGAGCACAGATACGCAGTATTTT.

This clonotype appeared a few times. The chain has TRBV28 and TRBJ2-3; 13 bases map to TRBD2. J was trimmed by 5 bases and V by 6 bases; bases with no gene match: 5. Germline CDR1 is MDHEN and CDR2 is SYDVKM. This CDR3 is 15 amino acids long. CDR3 in DNA: TGTGCCAGCAGACCTGGACTAGCGGGAGTAGATACGCAGTATTTT. Translation gives CASRPGLAGVDTQYF.

This clonotype has at least ten counts. V usage is TRBV10-2 and J usage is TRBJ2-2, with a possible D match to TRBD1 (5 bases). Trimming shortened V by 2 bases and J by 4 bases, and 17 bases separated the two germline ends. Looked up from germline, CDR1 is WSHSY and CDR2 is SAAADI. CDR3 length equals 17 residues. The CDR3 DNA reads TGCGCCAGCAGTGAGCACAGGCTCTCCATTGCCACCGGGGAGCTGTTTTTT. This gives the protein CASSEHRLSIATGELFF.

There are many counts of this clonotype. V gene TRBV5-8 combines with J gene TRBJ2-2, with TRBD2 matching over 10 bases. From germline, CDR1 is SGHTS and CDR2 YDEGEE. The CDR3 is 15 amino acids. Trimming took 4 bases from V and 3 from J; bases not matched to a gene: 3. CDR3 residues: CASSLSGRYTGELFF. The CDR3 DNA follows: TGTGCCAGCAGCCTTAGCGGGAGGTACACCGGGGAGCTGTTTTTT. Drawing the rest from reference TRBV5-8 and TRBJ2-2, the complete variable domain is EAGVTQSPTHLIKTRGQQATLRCSPISGHTSVYWYQQALGLGLQFLLWYDEGEERNRGNFPPRFSGRQFPNYSSELNVNALELEDSALYLCASSLSGRYTGELFFGEGSRLTVL.

This clonotype was seen repeatedly, ten times or more. The V call is TRBV10-1, the J call TRBJ1-1; a possible D gene is TRBD1 (5 bases). V lost 6 bases and J 1 base, leaving 9 bases between the germline ends. CDR1 and CDR2 (germline): WNHNN, SYGVQD (reference sequence). The length of the CDR3 is 13 residues. CDR3 protein: CASRPTENTEAFF. CDR3 bases: TGCGCCAGCAGGCCGACAGAGAACACTGAAGCTTTCTTT.

V gene TRBV10-3 combines with J gene TRBJ1-2; D is unresolved. There are 13 residues in the CDR3. Trimming stripped 5 bases from V and 6 bases from J, with 13 bases between. The germline V gene has CDR1 ENHRY and CDR2 SYGVKD. CDR3 bases: TGTGCCATCAGTCCGCGGGGAAGAGATGGCTACACCTTC. Translation: CAISPRGRDGYTF.

Comment on this clonotype: A read error may explain this, as a much larger clone is one base away. The V call is TRBV12-3 or TRBV12-4, the J call TRBJ2-3; 7 positions match TRBD1. The trim removed 5 bases at V and 5 bases at J, leaving 13 bases unmatched. CDR3 length: 16 amino acids. In DNA, the CDR3 is TGTGCCAGCAGTAGGGCCGGGACAGCAATACAAGATACGCAGTATTTT. This translates into CASSRAGTAIQDTQYF.

This clonotype was observed at least ten times. This rearrangement joins TRBV12-3 or TRBV12-4 to TRBJ1-1; tentative D call: TRBD1 (5 bases). V was clipped by 7 bases and J by 0 bases, with 12 bases between them. This CDR3 region has 14 residues. The CDR3 loop reads CASNLNRMNTEAFF. The CDR3 coding sequence is TGTGCCAGCAATCTAAACAGGATGAACACTGAAGCTTTCTTT.

This clonotype was counted ten times or more. This chain connects TRBV6-5 to TRBJ2-1, with 9 bases matching TRBD2. The CDR3 runs to 16 residues. CDR1 is MNHEY and CDR2 is SVGAGI in the germline V gene. J gave up 5 bases and V 2 bases, and 7 bases lay outside the gene matches. The CDR3 reads CASSYNQLAGNNEQFF. CDR3 DNA sequence: TGTGCCAGCAGTTACAATCAGCTAGCGGGGAACAATGAGCAGTTCTTC.

This clonotype was counted at least ten times. The chain has TRBV29-1 and TRBJ1-1, with 7 bases aligning to TRBD1. The CDR3 consists of 11 residues. Per the germline V gene, CDR1 is SQVTM and CDR2 is ANQGSEA. Germline trimming cut 3 bases from V and 5 bases from J; bases unmatched to any gene: 0. The CDR3 nucleotides read TGCAGCGTTGACAGGGGGACTGAAGCTTTCTTT. It specifies CSVDRGTEAFF.

In its sample, this clonotype was seen many times. The CDR3 protein is CASSKASGRASNIQYF. The CDR3 DNA reads TGTGCCAGCAGCAAAGCTAGCGGGAGGGCCTCAAACATTCAGTACTTC. The rearrangement links TRBV21-1 to TRBJ2-4; the D call TRBD2 from the table was never checked on the DNA. TRBV21-1 is assigned pseudogene status. The CDR3 extends over 16 amino acids.

This clonotype showed up many times. The chain carries TRBV6-2 or TRBV6-3 and TRBJ2-4; a weak D match, TRBD2 (6 bases). Trimming removed 0 bases at V and 10 bases at J, with 16 bases between. The CDR3 loop spans 15 amino acids. Per germline, CDR1 MNHEY and CDR2 SVGEGT. DNA of the CDR3: TGTGCCAGCAGTTACTCTCGGGACTTATCAAGAATTCAGTACTTC. Residues: CASSYSRDLSRIQYF.

This clonotype was detected ten times or more. This chain links TRBV29-1 with TRBJ2-5; D gene uncertain. Trimming stripped 5 bases from V and 4 bases from J, with 17 bases between. Germline CDR1 and CDR2: SQVTM and ANQGSEA. The CDR3 totals 14 residues. CDR3 nucleotide sequence: TGCAGCGTTTTGGTTATTGGGGATTTAGAGACCCAGTACTTC. This encodes CSVLVIGDLETQYF.

Only a few counts were recorded for this clonotype. J is TRBJ1-5 and V is TRBV27; no reliable D call. Per the germline V gene, CDR1 is MNHEY and CDR2 is SMNVEV (reference sequence). V was pared by 5 bases and J by 3 bases, with 5 bases between. The CDR3 is made up of 12 amino acids. CDR3 sequence (DNA): TGTGCCAGCAGTCCAACCAATCAGCCCCAGCATTTT. This gives the protein CASSPTNQPQHF.

This clonotype was counted many times. The chain joins TRBV13 to TRBJ1-1; a weak D match, TRBD1 (5 bases). The V end was cut by 7 bases, the J end by 8 bases, with 20 bases between. Looked up from germline, CDR1 is PRHDT and CDR2 is FYEKMQ (reference sequence). The CDR3 has 14 amino acids. CDR3 in DNA: TGTGCCAGCACCCAGGGCAGGGTCCCCAGGGAAGCTTTCTTT. Translated, it gives CASTQGRVPREAFF.

This clonotype was counted ten times or more. The rearrangement uses TRBV11-2 and TRBJ1-1; the D is unclear. The length of the CDR3 is 11 residues. Germline CDR1 reads SGHAT; CDR2 reads FQNNGV. The V end lost 6 bases, the J end lost 7 bases, and 9 bases lay between the germline ends. The CDR3: CASRIGSEAFF. Written as DNA, the CDR3 is TGTGCCAGCAGAATCGGTAGTGAAGCTTTCTTT.